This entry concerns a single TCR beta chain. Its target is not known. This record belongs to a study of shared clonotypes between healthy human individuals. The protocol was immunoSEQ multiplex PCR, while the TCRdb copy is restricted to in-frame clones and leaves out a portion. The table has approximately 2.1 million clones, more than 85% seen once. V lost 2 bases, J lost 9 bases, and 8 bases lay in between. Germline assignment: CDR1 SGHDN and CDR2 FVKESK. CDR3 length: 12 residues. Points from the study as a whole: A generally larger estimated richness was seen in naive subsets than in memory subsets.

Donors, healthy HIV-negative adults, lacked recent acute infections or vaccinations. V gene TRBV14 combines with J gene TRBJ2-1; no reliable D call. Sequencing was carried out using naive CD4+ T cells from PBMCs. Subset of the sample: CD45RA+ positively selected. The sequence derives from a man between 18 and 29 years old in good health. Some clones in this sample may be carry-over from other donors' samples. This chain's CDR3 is CASSQRSGEQFF. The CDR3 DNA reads TGTGCCAGCAGCCAAAGGTCCGGTGAGCAGTTCTTC.